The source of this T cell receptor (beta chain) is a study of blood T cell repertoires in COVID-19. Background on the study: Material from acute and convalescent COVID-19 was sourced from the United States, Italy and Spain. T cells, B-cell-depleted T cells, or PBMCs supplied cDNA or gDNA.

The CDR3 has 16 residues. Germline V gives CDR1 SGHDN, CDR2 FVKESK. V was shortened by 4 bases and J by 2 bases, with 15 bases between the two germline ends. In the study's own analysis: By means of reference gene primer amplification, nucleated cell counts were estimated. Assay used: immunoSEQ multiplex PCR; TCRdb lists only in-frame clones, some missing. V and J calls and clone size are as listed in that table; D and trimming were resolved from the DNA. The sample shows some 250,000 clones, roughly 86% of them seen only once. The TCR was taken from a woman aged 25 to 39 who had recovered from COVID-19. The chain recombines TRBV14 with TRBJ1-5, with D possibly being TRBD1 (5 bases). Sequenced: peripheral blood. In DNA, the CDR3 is TGTGCCAGCAGCCTAATTCCAGGGATGGGCAATCAGCCCCAGCATTTT. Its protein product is CASSLIPGMGNQPQHF.